The 16 T cell receptor beta chains listed next were all sequenced from one sample in a study of cytomegalovirus exposure and HLA in healthy donors. The PCR made use of 60 Vbeta and 13 Jbeta primers. Clones were read by immunoSEQ multiplex PCR, and TCRdb kept only the in-frame ones, dropping some. The sample holds under 200,000 clones, 65% to 85% seen once. The specimen was PBMCs. These receptors originate from a woman under 40 in good health and CMV-seropositive.

The genes are TRBV7-9 and TRBJ2-5; TRBD1 matches at 9 bases. This CDR3 comprises 16 residues. With V trimmed by 2 bases and J by 7 bases, 11 bases remained unmatched. The V gene's germline CDR1 is SEHNR and CDR2 FQNEAQ (reference sequence). The CDR3 bases are TGTGCCAGCAGCTTAAGCCGGACAGGGGTTAACGCGACCCAGTACTTC. Protein: CASSLSRTGVNATQYF.

This sequence joins TRBV27 and TRBJ2-1, with 9 positions matching TRBD1. This CDR3 comprises 14 residues. Per the germline V gene, CDR1 is MNHEY and CDR2 is SMNVEV (reference sequence). Trimming took 10 bases from V and 4 from J; bases not matched to a gene: 8. CDR3 sequence: CATKGDRAYNEQFF. CDR3 DNA: TGTGCCACCAAAGGGGACAGGGCTTACAATGAGCAGTTCTTC.

The chain is built from TRBV6-5 and TRBJ2-7, with 9 bases identical to TRBD1. Germline lookup yields CDR1 MNHEY and CDR2 SVGAGI. The CDR3 has 15 amino acids. J gave up 9 bases and V 6 bases, and 15 bases lay outside the gene matches. The CDR3 loop reads CASRGIGTGHRGQYF. Written as DNA, the CDR3 is TGTGCCAGCAGAGGAATCGGGACAGGGCATAGGGGGCAGTACTTC.

The genes are TRBV15 and TRBJ2-1, with D maybe TRBD2 (6 bases). Trimming pared 0 bases from V and 5 bases from J, leaving 8 bases between. The CDR3 is 14 amino acids. Germline CDR1 is LNHNV and CDR2 is YYDKDF (reference sequence). Here the CDR3 reads CATSRDGGNNEQFF. DNA for the CDR3: TGTGCCACCAGCAGAGATGGGGGGAACAATGAGCAGTTCTTC.

The J gene is TRBJ1-1, the V gene TRBV6-1; 7 bases are shared with TRBD1. The germline V gene has CDR1 MNHNS and CDR2 SASEGT. Unmatched junction bases numbered 10, after V lost 4 bases and J lost 5 bases. This CDR3 is built from 15 residues. CDR3 loop: CASSAVTGSRTEAFF. CDR3 DNA sequence: TGTGCCAGCAGTGCAGTGACAGGGAGCAGGACTGAAGCTTTCTTT.

This chain connects TRBV6-5 to TRBJ1-2, with D uncertain. With 6 bases removed from V and 7 bases from J, the gap between germline ends came to 15 bases. Germline lookup yields CDR1 MNHEY and CDR2 SVGAGI. The CDR3 loop spans 13 amino acids. The CDR3: CASRLPGMRGYTF. DNA for the CDR3: TGTGCCAGCAGGTTACCCGGGATGCGTGGCTACACCTTC.

The V and J genes are TRBV7-2 and TRBJ2-5, with 9 bases that match TRBD1. The V segment lost 1 base and the J segment 5 bases; nucleotides outside the gene matches: 8. This CDR3 comprises 16 residues. Per the germline V gene, CDR1 is SGHTA and CDR2 is FQGNSA. This chain's CDR3 is CASSLGDRVRLETQYF. The CDR3 bases are TGTGCCAGCAGCTTAGGGGACAGGGTCCGTTTGGAGACCCAGTACTTC.

This chain uses TRBV4-1 with TRBJ2-1; D ambiguous. This CDR3 is built from 12 residues. CDR1 and CDR2 (germline): MGHRA, YSYEKL. The V gene lost 0 bases and the J gene lost 8 bases, with 5 bases spanning the gap. DNA for the CDR3: TGCGCCAGCAGCCAAGATTTAGATGAGCAGTTCTTC. Protein sequence: CASSQDLDEQFF.

The CDR3 sequence is CASRRQGAQGYTF. Here the CDR3 DNA reads TGTGCCAGCAGGCGCCAGGGGGCGCAAGGCTACACCTTC. V usage is TRBV6-5 and J usage is TRBJ1-2, with 8 bases fitting TRBD1. Looked up from germline, CDR1 is MNHEY and CDR2 is SVGAGI. Trimming at V came to 6 bases and at J to 8 bases, leaving 8 bases not matched to a gene. CDR3 size: 13 residues.

This clone has only a few counts. The J gene is TRBJ2-1, the V gene TRBV28, with 7 nucleotides matching TRBD1. CDR3 length equals 14 residues. Germline V gene lookup returns CDR1 MDHEN and CDR2 SYDVKM. The trim removed 8 bases at V and 9 bases at J, leaving 13 bases unmatched. This chain's CDR3 is CASALRGGIVEQFF. CDR3 in DNA: TGTGCCAGCGCCCTGAGAGGGGGCATAGTTGAGCAGTTCTTC.

The J gene is TRBJ2-1, the V gene TRBV5-1; the D gene is possibly TRBD1 (6 bases). The CDR3 extends over 15 amino acids. V shed 6 bases and J shed 0 bases, with 13 bases lying between them. Per germline, CDR1 SGHRS and CDR2 YFSETQ. CDR3 sequence: CASTQGRYSYNEQFF. The CDR3 DNA sequence: TGCGCCAGCACACAGGGCCGGTACTCCTACAATGAGCAGTTCTTC. Together with reference TRBV5-1 and TRBJ2-1, the CDR3 gives the full variable domain: KAGVTQTPRYLIKTRGQQVTLSCSPISGHRSVSWYQQTPGQGLQFLFEYFSETQRNKGNFPGRFSGRQFSNSRSEMNVSTLELGDSALYLCASTQGRYSYNEQFFGPGTRLTVL.

The chain joins TRBV19 to TRBJ1-1; TRBD1 is a possible D gene (5 bases). The CDR3 contains 10 residues. Trimming stripped 10 bases from V and 9 bases from J, with 12 bases between. Germline values: CDR1 LNHDA, CDR2 SQIVND (reference sequence). CDR3 in DNA: TGTGCCACCACAGGACCCCAAGCTTTCTTT. Its translation: CATTGPQAFF.

Of note for this clone: One junction end disagrees with the germline gene, perhaps due to a read error. CDR3 loop: CAGADTIAEPYLF. As DNA, the CDR3 is TGTGCCGGCGCGGACACCATAGCGGAGCCCTACCTCTTC. The V gene is TRBV6-1, the J gene TRBJ2-1, with D maybe TRBD2 (6 bases). This CDR3 comprises 13 residues. Germline V CDR1 and CDR2: MNHNS, SASEGT.

The chain combines TRBV2 with TRBJ2-5; D perhaps matches TRBD2 (7 bases). This CDR3 region has 15 residues. Per the germline V gene, CDR1 is SNHLY and CDR2 is FYNNEI. Deletions cut 1 base from V and 5 bases from J, with 14 bases between. CDR3 sequence reads: CASSEGGGGSETQYF. In DNA form, the CDR3 reads TGTGCCAGCAGTGAAGGGGGAGGGGGGAGCGAGACCCAGTACTTC. The full variable domain, with the rest looked up from reference TRBV2 and TRBJ2-5, is EPEVTQTPSHQVTQMGQEVILRCVPISNHLYFYWYRQILGQKVEFLVSFYNNEISEKSEIFDDQFSVERPDGSNFTLKIRSTKLEDSAMYFCASSEGGGGSETQYFGPGTRLLVL.

The chain has TRBV6-1 and TRBJ2-6; D is unclear. Germline V CDR1 and CDR2: MNHNS, SASEGT. The CDR3 contains 16 residues. Trimming took 4 bases from V and 0 from J, leaving 10 bases between them. The CDR3 DNA follows: TGTGCCAGCAGTGTTTCCCGGTTCTCTGGGGCCAACGTCCTGACTTTC. Protein: CASSVSRFSGANVLTF.

The chain is built from TRBV10-3 and TRBJ2-1; 7 bases are a match to TRBD1. The CDR3 covers 16 residues. Germline values: CDR1 ENHRY, CDR2 SYGVKD. V lost 5 bases and J lost 0; bases outside the gene matches: 7. The CDR3 DNA reads TGTGCCATCAGTTCCACAGGGGTCGACTCCTACAATGAGCAGTTCTTC. This sequence encodes CAISSTGVDSYNEQFF.